This T cell receptor beta chain was identified in a study of spatial heterogeneity in lung cancer. This clonotype was observed at least ten times. Time point indicated: sample taken at primary tumor resection. Sequencing was performed on whole RNA extracted from tumor and nontumor lung tissue, or from frozen PBMC, and the material was left unsorted. TCRdb analysed the 5' RACE reads with MiXCR anew, one entry per CDR3 protein. In the table there are around 60,000 distinct CDR3 sequences, 7.5% to 9% of which are singletons. Germline trimming cut 3 bases from V and 9 bases from J; bases unmatched to any gene: 10. The V gene's germline CDR1 is DFQATT and CDR2 SNEGSKA (reference sequence). CDR3 length: 15 residues.

The V and J genes are TRBV20-1 and TRBJ2-3; 12 bases are a match to TRBD2. The TCR originated in a female donor with early-stage non-small cell lung cancer. The sequencing used PBMCs, collected at surgery. The CDR3 reads CSASPTSGGRGTQYF. The CDR3 coding sequence is TGCAGTGCTAGTCCGACTAGCGGGGGACGAGGGACGCAGTATTTT.